The 20 T cell receptor beta chains listed next were all sequenced from one sample in a study of technical replicates of blood from a handful of donors. Clones were read by immunoSEQ multiplex PCR, and TCRdb kept only the in-frame ones, dropping some. The sample holds around 57,000 clones, around 97% seen once. Source material: T cells isolated from PBMCs. Receptor source: a human donor in good health.

This rearrangement joins TRBV20-1 to TRBJ2-5, with D possibly TRBD2 on 5 matching bases. Germline loops: CDR1 DFQATT, CDR2 SNEGSKA (reference sequence). Trimming pared 6 bases from V and 5 bases from J, leaving 10 bases between. This CDR3 is 11 amino acids long. The CDR3: CSALGVETQYF. The CDR3 DNA follows: TGCAGTGCCCTCGGGGTTGAGACCCAGTACTTC.

The chain joins TRBV4-1 to TRBJ2-7; 12 nucleotides match TRBD1. V lost 0 bases, J lost 6 bases, and 3 bases stayed unmatched. Germline CDR1 reads MGHRA; CDR2 reads YSYEKL. This CDR3 spans 15 amino acids. The CDR3 loop reads CASSQEGQGAGEQYF. CDR3 nucleotides: TGCGCCAGCAGCCAAGAGGGACAGGGGGCGGGCGAGCAGTACTTC.

V usage is TRBV11-1 and J usage is TRBJ2-1; D might be TRBD2 (5 bases). With 5 bases removed from V and 4 bases from J, the gap between germline ends came to 12 bases. The length of the CDR3 is 14 residues. The germline V gene encodes CDR1 SGHAT and CDR2 FQDESV (reference sequence). CDR3 DNA sequence: TGTGCCAGCAGCACCCGTCGACTATACAATGAGCAGTTCTTC. The encoded protein is CASSTRRLYNEQFF.

The rearrangement links TRBV6-1 to TRBJ2-7, with 7 bases matching TRBD1. Germline loops: CDR1 MNHNS, CDR2 SASEGT. Germline trimming cut 2 bases from V and 9 bases from J; bases unmatched to any gene: 13. The CDR3 covers 15 residues. The CDR3: CASSELGTANLGQYF. CDR3 nucleotides: TGTGCCAGCAGTGAATTGGGGACAGCGAACCTTGGGCAGTACTTC.

The V gene is TRBV11-2, the J gene TRBJ1-4, with 8 bases identical to TRBD1. Unmatched junction bases numbered 5, after V lost 5 bases and J lost 0 bases. This CDR3 is 16 amino acids long. The germline V gene has CDR1 SGHAT and CDR2 FQNNGV. The CDR3 loop is CASSIWTGTTNEKLFF. The CDR3 nucleotides read TGTGCCAGCAGCATTTGGACAGGGACAACTAATGAAAAACTGTTTTTT. Full variable domain (remainder filled in from reference TRBV11-2 and TRBJ1-4): EAGVAQSPRYKIIEKRQSVAFWCNPISGHATLYWYQQILGQGPKLLIQFQNNGVVDDSQLPKDRFSAERLKGVDSTLKIQPAKLEDSAVYLCASSIWTGTTNEKLFFGSGTQLSVL.

This sequence joins TRBV30 and TRBJ2-5; tentative D call: TRBD1 (6 bases). Germline lookup yields CDR1 GTSNPN and CDR2 SVGIG (reference sequence). Trimming took 1 base from V and 5 from J, leaving 11 bases between them. The CDR3 has 13 residues. The DNA for the CDR3 is TGTGCCTGGAGTGGGGACACAGCCGAGACCCAGTACTTC. It specifies CAWSGDTAETQYF.

V is TRBV9 and J is TRBJ2-7, with a possible D match to TRBD2 (5 bases). Germline assignment: CDR1 SGDLS and CDR2 YYNGEE. V lost 7 bases and J lost 0, with 11 bases in between. This CDR3 region has 13 residues. The DNA of the CDR3 is TGTGCCAGCTCTGCGGGTAACTCCTACGAGCAGTACTTC. It translates to CASSAGNSYEQYF.

The rearrangement joins TRBV19 to TRBJ2-1; maybe TRBD2 (6 bases). Trimming shortened V by 3 bases and J by 4 bases, and 16 bases separated the two germline ends. The CDR3 consists of 16 residues. Germline CDR1 and CDR2: LNHDA and SQIVND (reference sequence). The CDR3 region has the DNA TGTGCCAGTAGTATCCTCCCGGGAGAAGGGTACAATGAGCAGTTCTTC. Translating gives CASSILPGEGYNEQFF.

The chain recombines TRBV5-1 with TRBJ2-3; possibly TRBD1 for D (7 bases). The CDR3 has 15 amino acids. Trimming removed 7 bases at V and 4 bases at J, with 19 bases between. Per germline, CDR1 SGHRS and CDR2 YFSETQ. The DNA for the CDR3 is TGCGCCAGCGGTGGGGGGTTAGGGGGCTCAGATACGCAGTATTTT. The encoded protein is CASGGGLGGSDTQYF.

The J gene is TRBJ2-6, the V gene TRBV29-1, with D perhaps matching TRBD1 (6 bases). The CDR3 has 14 amino acids. Germline CDR1 SQVTM, CDR2 ANQGSEA. V lost 5 bases to trimming and J lost 2 bases, with 10 bases between them. CDR3 nucleotide sequence: TGCAGCGTTCTGCAGGGGACTGGGGCCAACGTCCTGACTTTC. It yields the protein CSVLQGTGANVLTF. Complete variable domain (other parts from reference TRBV29-1 and TRBJ2-6): SAVISQKPSRDICQRGTSLTIQCQVDSQVTMMFWYRQQPGQSLTLIATANQGSEATYESGFVIDKFPISRPNLTFSTLTVSNMSPEDSSIYLCSVLQGTGANVLTFGAGSRLTVL.

The chain links TRBV6-4 to TRBJ1-2; TRBD1 matches at 7 bases. The V gene's germline CDR1 is MRHNA and CDR2 SNTAGT. The CDR3 runs 15 residues. Trimming at V came to 2 bases and at J to 4 bases, leaving 7 bases not matched to a gene. The CDR3 spells CASSDLPGQLYGYTF. For the CDR3, the DNA is TGTGCCAGCAGTGACCTCCCGGGACAGCTCTATGGCTACACCTTC.

The V and J genes are TRBV27 and TRBJ2-7, with a tentative D call TRBD2 (7 bases). V was pared by 3 bases and J by 5 bases, with 11 bases between. The V gene's germline CDR1 is MNHEY and CDR2 SMNVEV (reference sequence). The CDR3 consists of 13 residues. The DNA for the CDR3 is TGTGCCAGCAGTTTGGGGGGGGCCAACGAGCAGTACTTC. Protein sequence: CASSLGGANEQYF.

The rearrangement uses TRBV2 and TRBJ1-1, with 8 positions matching TRBD1. The CDR3 has 15 residues. Trimming took 4 bases from V and 1 from J; bases not matched to a gene: 5. Germline V lookup: CDR1 SNHLY, CDR2 FYNNEI. In DNA form, the CDR3 reads TGTGCCAGCAGTGGGGCAGGGGGCTGGAACACTGAAGCTTTCTTT. It translates to CASSGAGGWNTEAFF.

This sequence joins TRBV19 and TRBJ1-5, with 9 bases aligning to TRBD1. This CDR3 is 13 amino acids long. The J segment lost 6 bases and the V segment lost 4 bases, leaving 1 base of the junction unmatched. Germline V gene data show CDR1 as LNHDA and CDR2 as SQIVND (reference sequence). CDR3: CASSKDRGQPQHF. As DNA, the CDR3 is TGTGCCAGTAGTAAGGACAGGGGTCAGCCCCAGCATTTT. Filled out from reference TRBV19 and TRBJ1-5, the complete variable domain reads DGGITQSPKYLFRKEGQNVTLSCEQNLNHDAMYWYRQDPGQGLRLIYYSQIVNDFQKGDIAEGYSVSREKKESFPLTVTSAQKNPTAFYLCASSKDRGQPQHFGDGTRLSIL.

The gene calls are TRBV9 and TRBJ2-1; 9 bases align to TRBD1. Germline V gene sequence: CDR1 SGDLS, CDR2 YYNGEE. J lost 3 bases, V lost 3 bases, and 4 bases had no gene match. This CDR3 is built from 15 residues. The CDR3 region is CASSASGQGYNEQFF. The CDR3 nucleotides are TGTGCCAGCAGCGCATCGGGACAGGGCTACAATGAGCAGTTCTTC.

CDR3 protein: CASRQSAGTEFSPLHF. The CDR3, as DNA: TGCGCCAGCAGGCAATCCGCCGGGACAGAATTTTCACCCCTCCACTTT. This chain uses TRBV4-1 with TRBJ1-6, with TRBD1 matching over 7 bases. CDR3 length: 16 amino acids. V shed 6 bases, J shed 9 bases, and the junction held 14 bases outside the gene matches. CDR1 and CDR2 from the germline V gene are MGHRA and YSYEKL.

The chain has TRBV29-1 and TRBJ2-4; 11 bases align to TRBD1. The CDR3 runs to 16 residues. Germline V gene data show CDR1 as SQVTM and CDR2 as ANQGSEA. The J segment lost 8 bases and the V segment lost 7 bases, leaving 16 bases of the junction unmatched. CDR3 protein: CSGDSGTGGSWDIQYF. CDR3 nucleotide sequence: TGCAGCGGGGATTCCGGGACAGGGGGATCGTGGGACATTCAGTACTTC.

This chain connects TRBV29-1 to TRBJ2-1; D is perhaps TRBD2 (6 bases). Germline lookup yields CDR1 SQVTM and CDR2 ANQGSEA. This CDR3 contains 14 residues. The V end lost 2 bases, the J end lost 8 bases, and 16 bases lay between the germline ends. The CDR3 here is CSVETYKRAHEQFF. The CDR3 bases are TGCAGCGTTGAAACTTATAAGCGGGCCCATGAGCAGTTCTTC.

J is TRBJ2-1 and V is TRBV10-1; 11 bases are a match to TRBD1. The germline V gene encodes CDR1 WNHNN and CDR2 SYGVQD (reference sequence). This CDR3 region has 14 residues. Trimming cost V 8 bases and J 8 bases; bases outside gene matches: 8. The CDR3 DNA is TGCGCCAGCGAAACCGGGACAGGGGGTCATGAGCAGTTCTTC. It translates to CASETGTGGHEQFF.

The chain has TRBV2 and TRBJ2-1; 10 positions match TRBD2. V lost 7 bases, J lost 7 bases, and 7 bases stayed unmatched. This CDR3 comprises 14 residues. Germline lookup yields CDR1 SNHLY and CDR2 FYNNEI. CDR3: CASTSSGGWNEQFF. In nucleotides, the CDR3 is TGTGCCAGCACGTCTAGCGGGGGTTGGAATGAGCAGTTCTTC.